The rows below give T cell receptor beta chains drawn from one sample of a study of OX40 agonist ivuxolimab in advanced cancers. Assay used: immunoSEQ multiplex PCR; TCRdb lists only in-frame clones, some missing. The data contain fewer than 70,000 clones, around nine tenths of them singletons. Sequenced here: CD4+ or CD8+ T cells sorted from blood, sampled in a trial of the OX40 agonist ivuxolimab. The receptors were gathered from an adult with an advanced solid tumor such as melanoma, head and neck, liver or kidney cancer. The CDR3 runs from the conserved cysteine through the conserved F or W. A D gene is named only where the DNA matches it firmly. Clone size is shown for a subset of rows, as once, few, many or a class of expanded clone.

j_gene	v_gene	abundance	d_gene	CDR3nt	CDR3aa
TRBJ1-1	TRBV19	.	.	TGTGCCAGTAGTCGTTTACAGGGCCGGGTGGGGGCTTTCTTT	CASSRLQGRVGAFF
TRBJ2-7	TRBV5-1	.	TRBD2	TGCGCCAGCAGATCCGCGGGGGGAACCTACGAGCAGTACTTC	CASRSAGGTYEQYF
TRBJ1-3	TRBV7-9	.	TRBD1	TGTGCCAGCAGCCCGACCAGACAGGGGTACACCATATATTTT	CASSPTRQGYTIYF
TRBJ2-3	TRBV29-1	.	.	TGCAGCGTTGGAGCTATGTTAGGAAATACGCAGTATTTT	CSVGAMLGNTQYF
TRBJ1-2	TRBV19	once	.	TGTGCCAGTACCAAACAGGGAGGGGGCTATGGCTACACCTTC	CASTKQGGGYGYTF
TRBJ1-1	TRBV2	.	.	TGTGCCAGCAGTGAAACAGGTTTGAACACTGAAGCTTTCTTT	CASSETGLNTEAFF
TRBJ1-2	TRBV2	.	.	TGTGCCAGCAGTGGGGACTCTAATTCCTATGGCTACACCTTC	CASSGDSNSYGYTF
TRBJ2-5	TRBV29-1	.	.	TGCAGCGTTGAGGTAGCCCCAGGAGAGACCCAGTACTTC	CSVEVAPGETQYF
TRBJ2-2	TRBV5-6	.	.	TGTGCCAGCAGCTTGGGAGACACCGGGGAGCTGTTTTTT	CASSLGDTGELFF
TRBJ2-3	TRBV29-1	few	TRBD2	TGCAGCGTTGAGTGGCGGGGGAGCACAGATACGCAGTATTTT	CSVEWRGSTDTQYF
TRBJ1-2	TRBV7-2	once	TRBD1	TGTGCCAGCAGCCTTGATCCCGGGACAGGCTATGGCTACACCTTC	CASSLDPGTGYGYTF
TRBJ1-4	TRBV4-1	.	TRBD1	TGCGCCAGCAGCCCATCCTATAGACAGGGACTTAATGAAAAACTGTTTTTT	CASSPSYRQGLNEKLFF
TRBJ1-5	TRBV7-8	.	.	TGTGCCAGCAGCCCTAGCAGTTCGGGTCAGCCCCAGCATTTT	CASSPSSSGQPQHF
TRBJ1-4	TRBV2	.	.	TGTGCCAGCTTTGCAGCCTTCCGGCTAAGGGATGAAAAACTGTTTTTT	CASFAAFRLRDEKLFF
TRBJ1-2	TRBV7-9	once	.	TGTGCCAGCAGCTTAGGACAGGAAAATAACTATGGCTACACCTTC	CASSLGQENNYGYTF
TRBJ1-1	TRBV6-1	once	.	TGTGCCAGCACCGACGGGCAGATCCATAACACTGAAGCTTTCTTT	CASTDGQIHNTEAFF
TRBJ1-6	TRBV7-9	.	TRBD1	TGTGCCAGCAGCTTACGGGACAGAGGATTTAATTCACCCCTCCACTTT	CASSLRDRGFNSPLHF
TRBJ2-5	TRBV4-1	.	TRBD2	TGCGCCAGCAGCCAAGATGGTAGCGGGGGGGCGGAGACCCAGTACTTC	CASSQDGSGGAETQYF
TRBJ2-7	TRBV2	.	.	TGTGCCAGCAGTGGACAGGCGATTTCCTACGAGCAGTACTTC	CASSGQAISYEQYF
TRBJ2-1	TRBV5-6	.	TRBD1	TGTGCCAGCAGCTTACGCGTCCAGGGGGCTTACAATGAGCAGTTCTTC	CASSLRVQGAYNEQFF
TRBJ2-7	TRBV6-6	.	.	TGTGCCAGCAGTAAGGACAGATCGGGCGAGCAGTACTTC	CASSKDRSGEQYF
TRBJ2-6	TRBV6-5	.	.	TGTGCCAGCAGCCCTGGCACCTCTGGGGCCAACGTCCTGACTTTC	CASSPGTSGANVLTF
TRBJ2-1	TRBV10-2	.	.	TGCGCCAGCAGCGTTTCGGGCCAAGCGAATGAGCAGTTCTTC	CASSVSGQANEQFF
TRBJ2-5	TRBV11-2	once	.	TGTGCCAGCAGCTTAGATCCTGTTCGGACCCAGTACTTC	CASSLDPVRTQYF
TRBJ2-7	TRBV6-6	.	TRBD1	TGTGCCAGCGCGGGACAGGGGTCCTACGAGCAGTACTTC	CASAGQGSYEQYF
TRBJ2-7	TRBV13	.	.	TGTGCCAGCTGGTCGCGGTACGAGCAGTACTTC	CASWSRYEQYF
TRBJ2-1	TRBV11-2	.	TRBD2	TGTGCCAGCAGTCCAGGGACGCTAGCGGGGACCTACAATGAGCAGTTCTTC	CASSPGTLAGTYNEQFF
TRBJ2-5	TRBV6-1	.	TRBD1	TGTGCCAGCAGGATTGGACAGGGGGGAGAGACCCAGTACTTC	CASRIGQGGETQYF
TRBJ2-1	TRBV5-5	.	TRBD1	TGTGCCAGCAGCCGAAGACAGGGACCGATGACCAATGAGCAGTTCTTC	CASSRRQGPMTNEQFF
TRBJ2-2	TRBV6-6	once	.	TGTGCCAGCAGTTACTCCCGGACGAACACCGGGGAGCTGTTTTTT	CASSYSRTNTGELFF
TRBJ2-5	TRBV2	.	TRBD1	TGTGCCAGCCGCCTCGAGGGACAGGGCACAGAGACCCAGTACTTC	CASRLEGQGTETQYF
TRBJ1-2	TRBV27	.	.	TGTGCCAGCAGTTTATGGCAGGACTATGGCTACACCTTC	CASSLWQDYGYTF
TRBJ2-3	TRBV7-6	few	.	TGTGCCAGCAGCTTAGTTGGCCGAGAGCAGTATTTT	CASSLVGREQYF
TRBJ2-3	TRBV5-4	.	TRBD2	TGTGCCAGCAGCTTGGCCGGGACTATTAGCACAGATACGCAGTATTTT	CASSLAGTISTDTQYF
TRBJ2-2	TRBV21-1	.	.	TGTGCCAGCAGTAAGGACAGGAAGGCGGGGGAGCTGTTTTTT	CASSKDRKAGELFF
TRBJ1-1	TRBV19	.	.	TGTGCCAGTAGTATGGCGTGGGGGACTGAAGCTTTCTTT	CASSMAWGTEAFF
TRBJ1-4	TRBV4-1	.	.	TGCGCCAGCAGCCAAGAGTGGAGGTCGTCTGAAAAACTGTTTTTT	CASSQEWRSSEKLFF
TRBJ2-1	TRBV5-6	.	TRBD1	TGTGCCAGCAGCCCCAGGGACAGGGGGCCGGGGGAGCAGTTCTTC	CASSPRDRGPGEQFF
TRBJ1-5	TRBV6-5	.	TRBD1	TGTGCCAGCAGTGGGGACAGAGAACAGCCCCAGCATTTT	CASSGDREQPQHF
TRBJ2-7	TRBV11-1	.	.	TGTGCCAGCAGCTTAGGTTCGCAAGTGGGCTATGAGCAGTACTTC	CASSLGSQVGYEQYF
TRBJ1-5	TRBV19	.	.	TGTGCCAGTAGTATAGGGGCCGGATCTAGCAATCAGCCCCAGCATTTT	CASSIGAGSSNQPQHF